This entry describes one T cell receptor (beta chain). Its recognized antigen is unknown. Qualities for individual bases were not recorded, and no much larger clone is one base off. As encoded in the germline V gene, CDR1 is SGHVT while CDR2 is SQSDAQ. After removal of 4 bases from V and 8 bases from J, the junction retains 1 base not matched to a gene. The CDR3 holds 12 amino acids from the cysteine to the phenylalanine. Just CDR3 DNA is preserved here, 36 bases in frame from base 1. The data stem from a study of T cell repertoires in aging, cancer and after chemotherapy (dated by TCRdb to 2018 to 2020). Notes on the research overall: Donors were distributed across six age groups ranging from 30 or younger to 70 or older, with at least three individuals included per group. In the solid tumor group, the paired samples taken before and after chemotherapy came from patients with brain tumors (glioblastoma) who were receiving therapy based on temozolomide. The complete dataset included 8 million to 9 million TCR reads. To look at immunoaging and at how T cells reconstitute after chemotherapy, the study profiled TCR beta repertoires in peripheral blood from both healthy donors and cancer patients. Alongside around 97 healthy donors serving as a reference group, the cohort included 200 to 250 cancer patients, of whom roughly 92 had hematological cancers and 120 to 130 had solid cancers. Results the study describes overall, beyond this receptor: According to the authors, the repertoire data do not allow conclusions to be drawn about immunological memory after chemotherapy. In both cancer cohorts, the median generation probability rose over the chemotherapy interval, which suggests that the repertoire was reconstituted through rebound thymic output. Declining TCR diversity with age in healthy donors was mainly explained by loss of richness; in cancer patients, loss of evenness also contributed. Compared with age-matched healthy donors, untreated patients with hematological or solid cancers had significantly lower TCR diversity and higher clonality in blood.

Instead of sorted cells or RNA, genomic DNA extracted from peripheral blood served as the source for amplifying TCR beta rearrangements. Using a mixed TRB-A/B primer pool, multiplex touch-down PCR amplified rearranged TRB sequences covering the V, D and J segments. Illumina adapters and sample indices were attached to the amplicons through two consecutive PCR reactions run with Phusion HS II polymerase. Amplicons were gel-purified with the NucleoSpin Gel and PCR Clean-up kit, then checked with Qubit and an Agilent 2100 Bioanalyzer. The libraries were sequenced on an Illumina MiSeq with 600-cycle, single-indexed, paired-end runs. In the paper's pipeline: Processing of the TRB sequences was carried out with MiXCR versions 2.12 and 3.0.5. A clone was defined as each unique CDR3 nucleotide sequence, and only productive sequences supported by at least two reads were kept. The repertoire metrics were Shannon diversity, evenness, clonality (defined as one minus evenness), and alpha-parameterized diversity profiles covering alpha 0 to 5. The IGoR algorithm was used to compute generation probabilities of clones in paired pre- and post-chemotherapy samples. TCRdb handled the public reads itself, with Q25 trimming in fastp and clone calling in MiXCR, and kept productive beta chains. CDR3 protein duplicates are merged, each entry listing the most common genes and DNA. It is TCRdb's table, rather than the study itself, that gives the V and J calls and clone size. The sample data list around 20,000 distinct CDR3 sequences, and 35% to 40% of these were observed just once. Jointly, the top ten make up 15% to 20% of the sample.

The sequence joins TRBV7-4 to TRBJ2-1, with 8 central nucleotides matching TRBD2. Sample: blood. This TCR was sampled from a human donor with a solid tumor. CDR3 reads: CASSSGGDEQFF. The sequence in DNA is TGTGCCAGCAGCTCCGGGGGGGATGAGCAGTTCTTC.